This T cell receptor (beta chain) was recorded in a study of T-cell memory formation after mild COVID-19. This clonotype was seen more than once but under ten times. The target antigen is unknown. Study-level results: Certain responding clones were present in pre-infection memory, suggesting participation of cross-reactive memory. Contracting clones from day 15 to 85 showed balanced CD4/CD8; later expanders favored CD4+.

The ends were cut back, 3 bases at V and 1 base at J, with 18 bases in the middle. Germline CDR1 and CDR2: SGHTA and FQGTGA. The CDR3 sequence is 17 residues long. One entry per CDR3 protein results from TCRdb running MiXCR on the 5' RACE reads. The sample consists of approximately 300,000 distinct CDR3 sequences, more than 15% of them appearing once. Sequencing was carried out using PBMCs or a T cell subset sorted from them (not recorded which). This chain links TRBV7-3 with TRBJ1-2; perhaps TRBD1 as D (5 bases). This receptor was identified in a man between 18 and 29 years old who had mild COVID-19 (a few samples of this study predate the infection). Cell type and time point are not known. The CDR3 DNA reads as TGTGCCAGCAGCTTCCTCCGGCAGGGCGGGATTAACTATGGCTACACCTTC. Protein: CASSFLRQGGINYGYTF. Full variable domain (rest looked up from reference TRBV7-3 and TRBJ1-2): GAGVSQTPSNKVTEKGKYVELRCDPISGHTALYWYRQSLGQGPEFLIYFQGTGAADDSGLPNDRFFAVRPEGSVSTLKIQRTERGDSAVYLCASSFLRQGGINYGYTFGSGTRLTVV.